The source of this T cell receptor (beta chain) is a study of T cells in women clearing cervical HPV infection (dated by TCRdb to the late 2010s). Looking at the study overall: Cases were some 24 women with histologically confirmed HPV16-related CIN3 or worse, including 2 invasive cancers. Blood from cases was drawn at the visit where the lesion was first identified, while blood from controls was drawn once the infection was no longer detected. Controls were 25 to 30 women whose single incident HPV16 infection cleared within 12 months without precancer or cancer developing. For cases, the median interval between lesion detection and blood sampling was roughly 150 days, with an interquartile range of about 85 to 210 days. Five blinded duplicates per group were added as quality controls, so that 60 or so samples were obtained: some 50 participants and 10 replicates. In the parent cohort, about 10,000 women aged 18 or older were enrolled in Guanacaste, Costa Rica, during about 1993 to 1995 and then followed for six to eight years. An exploratory proof-of-principle case-control study, nested within the Guanacaste HPV Natural History Study in Costa Rica, was conducted to compare TCR repertoires across cervical HPV16 outcomes. HLA typing was available for only a few women, so HLA type could not be excluded as a confounder. Median age was about 35 years in cases versus around 40 in controls, and baseline characteristics did not differ significantly. Cases and controls were matched on age within five years and on year of sample collection. Results the study describes overall, beyond this receptor: The cross-sectional design could not show whether associations preceded infection or resulted from it; effector/memory subsets and HPV-specific T cells were not isolated. Random forest classifiers that combined richness and V gene abundances separated cases from controls with an estimated AUC of approximately 0.79. Because the number of T cells per sample was unknown, the richness differences could reflect varying T-cell content rather than repertoire biology. TCR repertoire richness was significantly higher in CIN3+ cases than in controls across sequencing depths, while evenness did not differ. Lower TRBV6-7 relative abundance was observed in cases than in controls (0.11% versus 0.16%; Bonferroni P = 0.0008).

Every participant had a single incident cervical HPV16 infection, and women with prevalent HPV16 infections were excluded. Cervical HPV DNA was detected by MY09/MY11 PCR and genotyped by dot-blot hybridization. Fifteen mL of heparinized blood were centrifuged, and the buffy coat was split into aliquots, frozen at -30 degrees C, and then kept at -80 degrees C. QIAGEN kits were used to extract genomic DNA from the buffy coat specimens. For CDR1 and CDR2, the germline V gene lists SGHRS and YFSETQ. V lost 1 base and J lost 4 bases; the stretch between them is 12 bases long. The CDR3 goes from the cysteine to the phenylalanine over 15 residues. Part of the CDR3 DNA is given, 36 bases translated from base 1. Regarding this clone: The antigen it recognizes is unknown. Coverage ceases 3 residues before the CDR3 finishes, and the germline J gene fills in the end.

Using the immunoSEQ assay, multiplex PCR amplified TCR beta CDR3 regions from an average of approximately 1,200 ng of genomic DNA per sample. To correct primer bias, the assay used a complete synthetic TCR repertoire to set an amplification baseline. The amplicons were sequenced on the Illumina platform. The paper's processing steps were these. Sequences were error-corrected by clustering with frequency ratios and a modified nearest-neighbor algorithm, then analyzed in the immunoSEQ Analyzer with IMGT gene definitions. At each rarefaction depth, TCR richness and evenness were averaged over 20 rarefaction repeats, and samples with fewer sequences than the depth were excluded. Wilcoxon rank sum tests with FDR correction were used to compare V, D and J gene relative abundances between the groups. An intraclass correlation of 90% to 97% for TCR richness and an average of about 82% across 60 to 80 gene segments were obtained from the blinded duplicates. Entries here come from immuneACCESS through TCRdb and include only in-frame sequences with V and J called. Some clones fail to appear in such tables; in the studies checked, an unresolved V gene covers under half of the shortfall, and the cause of the remainder is unknown. That table furnishes V, J and clone size, whereas the DNA furnished D and trimming. The sample table holds approximately 17,000 clones. About 10% of the sample comes from the top ten.

The sequence is built from TRBV5-1 and TRBJ2-1; matching of 6 bases hints at TRBD1 as the D gene. Sequencing was carried out using blood buffy coat. The sequence was obtained from a woman between 18 and 70 years old with a cervical HPV16 infection that either progressed to CIN3+ or cleared (not recorded which). CDR3 DNA (partial): TGCGCCAGCAGCTTGTCCTTGGGGGCTTACAATGAG. The translation is CASSLSLGAYNE. The whole CDR3 protein is CASSLSLGAYNEQFF.